These T cell receptor beta chains were read from a single sample in a study of blood T cells in healthy people across ages. MiXCR, run by TCRdb on the 5' RACE reads, gives a single entry per CDR3 protein. The sample carries some 1,000,000 distinct CDR3 sequences, about 25% recorded once. A further study also used this sample, focusing on T cells of mothers and their children.

The sample taken for sequencing was blood. The source is a girl aged 2 to 10 in good health. CDR3s include the opening cysteine and the closing phenylalanine or tryptophan. Each record gives: J gene, V gene, D gene, clone size, CDR3 DNA, CDR3 protein. D genes are given only for firm matches. Size values are once, few and many counts, or a class for expanded clones, and some rows have none.

j_call: TRBJ2-5; v_call: TRBV7-2; d_call: TRBD2; clone_size: few; cdr3_nt: TGTGCCAGCAGCTTAGGGCTAGCGGAGTACTTC; cdr3_aa: CASSLGLAEYF
j_call: TRBJ2-3; v_call: TRBV2; d_call: -; clone_size: -; cdr3_nt: TGTGCCAGCAATTGGGCCGCGGGCACAGATACGCAGTATTTT; cdr3_aa: CASNWAAGTDTQYF
j_call: TRBJ2-3; v_call: TRBV6-2/TRBV6-3; d_call: TRBD2; clone_size: once; cdr3_nt: TGTGCCAGCAGACTCGGGACTAGCGGAGACTATAGCACAGATACGCAGTATTTT; cdr3_aa: CASRLGTSGDYSTDTQYF
j_call: TRBJ1-4; v_call: TRBV4-1; d_call: -; clone_size: few; cdr3_nt: TGCGCCAGCAGCCAAGATAGTTTCAGTAATGAAAAACTGTTTTTT; cdr3_aa: CASSQDSFSNEKLFF
j_call: TRBJ2-3; v_call: TRBV2; d_call: -; clone_size: -; cdr3_nt: TGTGCCAGCAGTGAAGCGCCGCTCGTAAATACGCAGTATTTT; cdr3_aa: CASSEAPLVNTQYF
j_call: TRBJ2-5; v_call: TRBV14; d_call: TRBD2; clone_size: -; cdr3_nt: TGTGCCAGCAGCCAAGGATACGCGGGAGTGGAGACCCAGTACTTC; cdr3_aa: CASSQGYAGVETQYF
j_call: TRBJ1-2; v_call: TRBV6-5; d_call: -; clone_size: few; cdr3_nt: TGTGCCAGCAGTTACGATAAAGTGGGGATTTTCTATGGCTACACCTTC; cdr3_aa: CASSYDKVGIFYGYTF
j_call: TRBJ2-7; v_call: TRBV20-1; d_call: TRBD1; clone_size: -; cdr3_nt: TGCAGTGCTAGGGTCGATAGGACAGGGATCTACGAGCAGTACTTC; cdr3_aa: CSARVDRTGIYEQYF
j_call: TRBJ2-2; v_call: TRBV7-2; d_call: TRBD1; clone_size: -; cdr3_nt: TGTGCCAGCAACCTTGCCCCGGGACAGTATACCGGGGAGCTGTTTTTT; cdr3_aa: CASNLAPGQYTGELFF
j_call: TRBJ2-3; v_call: TRBV27; d_call: TRBD1; clone_size: few; cdr3_nt: TGTGCCAGCAGTTTACAGACAGGGTGGGCAGATACGCAGTATTTT; cdr3_aa: CASSLQTGWADTQYF
j_call: TRBJ2-7; v_call: TRBV28; d_call: -; clone_size: few; cdr3_nt: TGTGCCAGCAGTGATTTAACCTACGAGCAGTACTTC; cdr3_aa: CASSDLTYEQYF
j_call: TRBJ2-1; v_call: TRBV3-1; d_call: -; clone_size: -; cdr3_nt: TGTGCCAGCAGCACAGACTCGAACTCCTACAATGAGCAGTTCTTC; cdr3_aa: CASSTDSNSYNEQFF
j_call: TRBJ2-1; v_call: TRBV11-2; d_call: -; clone_size: -; cdr3_nt: TGTGCCAGCAGCTCTGATGGGCTGGATAATGAAGAGCAGTTCTTC; cdr3_aa: CASSSDGLDNEEQFF
j_call: TRBJ2-3; v_call: TRBV19; d_call: TRBD1; clone_size: few; cdr3_nt: TGTGCCAGTAGTATTGGACAGGTCTTTACAGATACGCAGTATTTT; cdr3_aa: CASSIGQVFTDTQYF
j_call: TRBJ2-3; v_call: TRBV3-1; d_call: TRBD2; clone_size: -; cdr3_nt: TGTGCCAGCAGCCAAGATCCCCGGGGGGGCGGAGATACGCAGTATTTT; cdr3_aa: CASSQDPRGGGDTQYF
j_call: TRBJ2-7; v_call: TRBV11-2; d_call: TRBD1; clone_size: -; cdr3_nt: TGTGCCAGCAGCCCTTGGCTAAACAGGGGGCGCACGGGTGAGCAGTACTTC; cdr3_aa: CASSPWLNRGRTGEQYF
j_call: TRBJ2-5; v_call: TRBV6-1; d_call: TRBD2; clone_size: few; cdr3_nt: TGTGCCAGCAGTGAAGCGGGACTAGGTGGGGAGACCCAGTACTTC; cdr3_aa: CASSEAGLGGETQYF
j_call: TRBJ2-7; v_call: TRBV11-2; d_call: TRBD1; clone_size: few; cdr3_nt: TGTGCCAGCAGCAATCCCCGGGACAGCCTCTACGAGCAGTACTTC; cdr3_aa: CASSNPRDSLYEQYF
j_call: TRBJ1-1; v_call: TRBV28; d_call: TRBD1; clone_size: -; cdr3_nt: TGTGCCAGCACCCTGAACAGGGGGCAGGTATATCACACTGAAGCTTTCTTT; cdr3_aa: CASTLNRGQVYHTEAFF
j_call: TRBJ2-1; v_call: TRBV29-1; d_call: -; clone_size: -; cdr3_nt: TGCAGCGGCAACCGGGACACCTACAATGAGCAGTTCTTC; cdr3_aa: CSGNRDTYNEQFF
j_call: TRBJ2-6; v_call: TRBV29-1; d_call: TRBD2; clone_size: many; cdr3_nt: TGCAGCGTGGTGGGGGAGGTTGAGAGCGGGGAAAAGTCTGGGGCCAACGTCCTGACTTTC; cdr3_aa: CSVVGEVESGEKSGANVLTF
j_call: TRBJ2-1; v_call: TRBV5-1; d_call: -; clone_size: few; cdr3_nt: TGCGCCAGCAGCTTGGGCCAGGGGAGTCCCTACTACTACAATGAGCAGTTCTTC; cdr3_aa: CASSLGQGSPYYYNEQFF
j_call: TRBJ2-5; v_call: TRBV19; d_call: -; clone_size: -; cdr3_nt: TGTGCCAGTAGTTCTTCCGGACAGTACCAAGAGACCCAGTACTTC; cdr3_aa: CASSSSGQYQETQYF
j_call: TRBJ2-2; v_call: TRBV29-1; d_call: TRBD1; clone_size: few; cdr3_nt: TGCAGCGTCCGGGGACAGGGGGGGAACACCGGGGAGCTGTTTTTT; cdr3_aa: CSVRGQGGNTGELFF
j_call: TRBJ2-3; v_call: TRBV4-1; d_call: TRBD2; clone_size: -; cdr3_nt: TGCGCCAGCAGCCAAGAAGGGCTAGCGGGACGCACAGATACGCAGTATTTT; cdr3_aa: CASSQEGLAGRTDTQYF
j_call: TRBJ1-5; v_call: TRBV6-5; d_call: TRBD1; clone_size: -; cdr3_nt: TGTGCCAGCAGCTCAGGGGGCAGGCAGCCCCAGCATTTT; cdr3_aa: CASSSGGRQPQHF
j_call: TRBJ2-5; v_call: TRBV7-2; d_call: TRBD2; clone_size: few; cdr3_nt: TGTGCCAGCAGACTGGGGGGGGACCAAGAGACCCAGTACTTC; cdr3_aa: CASRLGGDQETQYF
j_call: TRBJ2-5; v_call: TRBV7-9; d_call: -; clone_size: -; cdr3_nt: TGTGCCAGCAGCTTAGCGCCGAGACAGGTGATCTTC; cdr3_aa: CASSLAPRQVIF
j_call: TRBJ2-3; v_call: TRBV28; d_call: -; clone_size: -; cdr3_nt: TGTGCCAGCAGTTTACGGGAGCCGGGCACAGATACGCAGTATTTT; cdr3_aa: CASSLREPGTDTQYF
j_call: TRBJ1-1; v_call: TRBV4-3; d_call: -; clone_size: -; cdr3_nt: TGCGCCAGCAGCCAAGATTTCTCGGGGAGCACTGAAGCTCTCTTT; cdr3_aa: CASSQDFSGSTEALF
j_call: TRBJ2-7; v_call: TRBV4-2; d_call: TRBD2; clone_size: -; cdr3_nt: TGTGCCAGCAGCCATTCCGACGGGGGGGATCCCTACGAGCAGTACTTC; cdr3_aa: CASSHSDGGDPYEQYF
j_call: TRBJ2-7; v_call: TRBV9; d_call: -; clone_size: -; cdr3_nt: TGTGCCAGCAGCCCATTACAGGGCACTTCCTACGAGCAGTACTTC; cdr3_aa: CASSPLQGTSYEQYF
j_call: TRBJ2-4; v_call: TRBV7-8; d_call: -; clone_size: -; cdr3_nt: TGTGCCAGCAGCTTTCCCCTCGGAAAAAACATTCAGTACTTC; cdr3_aa: CASSFPLGKNIQYF
j_call: TRBJ2-5; v_call: TRBV29-1; d_call: -; clone_size: few; cdr3_nt: TGCAACGCCCGGGGCGTGCTCCAAGAGACCCAGTACTTC; cdr3_aa: CNARGVLQETQYF
j_call: TRBJ2-7; v_call: TRBV18; d_call: -; clone_size: -; cdr3_nt: TGTGCCAGCTCCCAGGAAAGGCCGACGAGATCCTACGAGCAGTACTTC; cdr3_aa: CASSQERPTRSYEQYF
j_call: TRBJ1-2; v_call: TRBV5-1; d_call: TRBD1; clone_size: -; cdr3_nt: TGCGCCAGCAGCTTGGAAGGACAGGGAGGCGCGAACTATGGCTACACCTTC; cdr3_aa: CASSLEGQGGANYGYTF
j_call: TRBJ2-4; v_call: TRBV4-1; d_call: -; clone_size: few; cdr3_nt: TGCGCCAGCAGCCAGCTACAGGGTTCGGACATTCAGTACTTC; cdr3_aa: CASSQLQGSDIQYF
j_call: TRBJ2-3; v_call: TRBV7-2; d_call: -; clone_size: -; cdr3_nt: TGTGCCAGCGCCGGGACTTTCAGCACAGATACGCAGTATTTT; cdr3_aa: CASAGTFSTDTQYF
j_call: TRBJ2-1; v_call: TRBV2; d_call: -; clone_size: few; cdr3_nt: TGTGCCAGCAGTAGATCCGAAGACCCGCCCAATGAGCAGTTCTTC; cdr3_aa: CASSRSEDPPNEQFF
j_call: TRBJ2-5; v_call: TRBV9; d_call: TRBD1; clone_size: -; cdr3_nt: TGTGCCAGCAGCGCCACCGGGACAGACCAGTACTTC; cdr3_aa: CASSATGTDQYF
j_call: TRBJ2-1; v_call: TRBV20-1; d_call: TRBD2; clone_size: -; cdr3_nt: TGCAGTGCTAGACACCCTAGCGGGATAGGCGATGAGCAGTTCTTC; cdr3_aa: CSARHPSGIGDEQFF
j_call: TRBJ2-7; v_call: TRBV7-9; d_call: -; clone_size: once; cdr3_nt: TGTGCCAGCAGCTTAGGAGTAGGTGTGACAGGCCGAGGATCCTACGAGCAGTACTTC; cdr3_aa: CASSLGVGVTGRGSYEQYF
j_call: TRBJ2-1; v_call: TRBV20-1; d_call: TRBD2; clone_size: -; cdr3_nt: TGCAGTGCGCGGACTAGCGGGGTGGGCAATGAGCAGTTCTTC; cdr3_aa: CSARTSGVGNEQFF
j_call: TRBJ2-5; v_call: TRBV5-1; d_call: -; clone_size: -; cdr3_nt: TGCGCCAGCAGCCCGGACCCTTGGGAGACCCAGTACTTC; cdr3_aa: CASSPDPWETQYF
j_call: TRBJ2-7; v_call: TRBV7-2; d_call: TRBD1; clone_size: few; cdr3_nt: TGTGCCAGCAGCACATTATACGGGACAGTCTCCTACGAGCAGTACTTC; cdr3_aa: CASSTLYGTVSYEQYF
j_call: TRBJ1-2; v_call: TRBV11-2; d_call: -; clone_size: few; cdr3_nt: TGTGCCAGCAGCCCCCTCGGGACCTATGGCTACACCTTC; cdr3_aa: CASSPLGTYGYTF
j_call: TRBJ1-1; v_call: TRBV6-5; d_call: -; clone_size: -; cdr3_nt: TGTGCCAGCAGTTCCTGGGGGCATCAGGGGCCTCGTTCAGAAGCTTTCTTT; cdr3_aa: CASSSWGHQGPRSEAFF
j_call: TRBJ1-6; v_call: TRBV15; d_call: TRBD1; clone_size: -; cdr3_nt: TGTGCCACCAGCAGAACCGGGACAGGGGAATCACCCCTCCACTTT; cdr3_aa: CATSRTGTGESPLHF
j_call: TRBJ2-5; v_call: TRBV4-2; d_call: TRBD2; clone_size: few; cdr3_nt: TGTGCCAGCAGCCAACCGGGGGGACAAGAGACCCAGTACTTC; cdr3_aa: CASSQPGGQETQYF
j_call: TRBJ2-1; v_call: TRBV20-1; d_call: TRBD2; clone_size: -; cdr3_nt: TGCAGTGCGACTAGCAGGACCCTGGTAGATGAGCAGTTCTTC; cdr3_aa: CSATSRTLVDEQFF
j_call: TRBJ2-3; v_call: TRBV12-3/TRBV12-4; d_call: -; clone_size: few; cdr3_nt: TGTGCCAGCAGTGGGGGACCGGGACCCCTAAGCACAGATACGCAGTATTTT; cdr3_aa: CASSGGPGPLSTDTQYF
j_call: TRBJ2-7; v_call: TRBV5-1; d_call: -; clone_size: -; cdr3_nt: TGCGCCAGCAGCTACCCAGGGGTTGGGGCCTACGAGCAGTACTTC; cdr3_aa: CASSYPGVGAYEQYF
j_call: TRBJ1-2; v_call: TRBV29-1; d_call: TRBD1; clone_size: few; cdr3_nt: TGCAGCGTTGCGGGGACAGGAAACTATGGCTACACCTTC; cdr3_aa: CSVAGTGNYGYTF
j_call: TRBJ2-2; v_call: TRBV28; d_call: TRBD2; clone_size: -; cdr3_nt: TGTGCCAGCAGCCCCCTTACTAGCGGGAGTATCGGGGAGCTGTTTTTT; cdr3_aa: CASSPLTSGSIGELFF
j_call: TRBJ2-7; v_call: TRBV7-2; d_call: -; clone_size: few; cdr3_nt: TGTGCCAGCAGCTTCCGTAGTGGCGAGCAGTACTTC; cdr3_aa: CASSFRSGEQYF
j_call: TRBJ2-7; v_call: TRBV29-1; d_call: TRBD1; clone_size: -; cdr3_nt: TGCAGCGTCGGGGACAGGGGGTTTTACGAGCAGTACTTC; cdr3_aa: CSVGDRGFYEQYF